This TCR beta chain originates from a study of T cells in Graves' hyperthyroidism and ophthalmopathy. Study outcomes and limitations: Peripheral blood also featured most of the thyroid clonotypes expanded above 0.001.

About this clonotype itself: The target antigen is unknown.

Any patient presenting with uncontrolled infection, other autoimmune disease, pregnancy or lactation was left out. TCR beta CDR3 regions were amplified from RNA transcripts. In the first-round RT-PCR of the TCR CDR3, the HTBI primer set was used. TCRdb reprocessed the multiplex PCR reads with MiXCR, giving one entry per CDR3 protein. The sample comprises some 690,000 distinct CDR3 sequences, roughly a sixth of which are singletons, and around 15% rests with the top ten. The receptor comes from a man between 45 and 60 years old with Graves' hyperthyroidism. The sample consisted of blood.

The CDR3 DNA reads TGTGCCTCAGCCCCCGGGGACCAGCCCCAGCATTTT. It translates to CASAPGDQPQHF. This rearrangement joins TRBV6-2 or TRBV6-3 to TRBJ1-5, with a possible D match to TRBD1 (5 bases). Deletions cut 11 bases from V and 7 bases from J, with 15 bases between. The germline CDR1 and CDR2 sequences are MNHEY and SVGEGT. The CDR3 sequence is 12 residues long.